A single sample is the source of the 30 T cell receptor beta chains below, sequenced in a study of response to subunit inactivated influenza vaccine. TCRdb reprocessed the RT-PCR reads with MiXCR, giving one entry per CDR3 protein. The sample contains around 750,000 distinct CDR3 sequences, around 20% of which appear only once. The sequencing used PBMCs from blood, collected roughly 5 days after vaccination. These receptors originate from a man aged 45-65 years who received an inactivated influenza vaccine.

This chain uses TRBV12-3 or TRBV12-4 with TRBJ1-5; D gene uncertain. CDR3 size: 16 residues. The germline V and J ends were trimmed by 2 bases and 3 bases, with 14 bases remaining between them. CDR3 protein: CASSLRTGRLNQPQHF. The CDR3 DNA reads as TGTGCCAGCAGTTTACGGACCGGACGGCTCAATCAGCCCCAGCATTTT.

This clonotype has more than one count but fewer than ten. The V gene is TRBV29-1, the J gene TRBJ2-3; 11 nucleotides line up with TRBD2. V lost 3 bases, J lost 2 bases, and 4 bases stayed unmatched. This CDR3 spans 15 amino acids. CDR1 SQVTM and CDR2 ANQGSEA come from the germline V gene. CDR3 sequence (DNA): TGCAGCGTTGAGGGACTAGCGGCTTCCACAGATACGCAGTATTTT. Residues: CSVEGLAASTDTQYF.

The V call is TRBV24-1, the J call TRBJ2-1, with 12 bases identical to TRBD2. Looked up from germline, CDR1 is KGHDR and CDR2 is SFDVKD. V was pared by 5 bases and J by 4 bases, with 2 bases of the junction left unmatched. The CDR3 contains 15 residues. The CDR3 sequence: CATSASGRGYNEQFF. In nucleotides, the CDR3 is TGTGCCACCAGTGCTAGCGGGAGGGGGTACAATGAGCAGTTCTTC.

This clonotype has just a few counts. This chain connects TRBV6-5 to TRBJ2-7; D possibly corresponds to TRBD1 (7 bases). The CDR3 consists of 14 residues. Germline V lookup: CDR1 MNHEY, CDR2 SVGAGI. With 4 bases removed from V and 6 bases from J, the gap between germline ends came to 16 bases. The CDR3 DNA sequence: TGTGCCAGCAGTTTGCGGCAGGGGGGATTCGAGCAGTACTTC. Its translation is CASSLRQGGFEQYF.

This clonotype was counted only a few times. The genes are TRBV20-1 and TRBJ2-7; weak D call: TRBD1 (6 bases). The V gene lost 5 bases and the J gene lost 5 bases, with 10 bases spanning the gap. Per germline, CDR1 DFQATT and CDR2 SNEGSKA (reference sequence). The CDR3 has 11 residues. Here the CDR3 reads CSADEGDEQYF. For the CDR3, the DNA is TGCAGTGCTGACGAGGGGGACGAGCAGTACTTC.

This clonotype was observed a few times. The chain joins TRBV6-1 to TRBJ2-2; a weak D match, TRBD2 (6 bases). Germline CDR1 reads MNHNS; CDR2 reads SASEGT. V lost 7 bases and J lost 3, with 15 bases in between. This CDR3 is 15 amino acids long. The CDR3 nucleotides are TGTGCCAGCAAGGAGGGGCAGGGTGACACCGGGGAGCTGTTTTTT. This encodes CASKEGQGDTGELFF.

The chain has TRBV6-5 and TRBJ1-1; maybe TRBD1 (6 bases). The CDR3 runs 12 residues. The ends were cut back, 6 bases at V and 11 bases at J, with 16 bases in the middle. Germline V gene data show CDR1 as MNHEY and CDR2 as SVGAGI. The CDR3 is CASSPLEGGAFF. The DNA of the CDR3 is TGTGCCAGCAGCCCCCTTGAGGGGGGGGCTTTCTTT.

This clonotype was detected only a few times. V gene TRBV7-9 combines with J gene TRBJ2-5; D unresolved. CDR3 length: 14 amino acids. Germline V gives CDR1 SEHNR, CDR2 FQNEAQ (reference sequence). Trimming removed 5 bases at V and 4 bases at J, with 14 bases between. The CDR3 is CASSVDRVGETQYF. The CDR3 coding sequence is TGTGCCAGCAGCGTAGACCGGGTTGGAGAGACCCAGTACTTC. The entire variable domain, with the rest obtained from reference TRBV7-9 and TRBJ2-5, is as follows: DTGVSQNPRHKITKRGQNVTFRCDPISEHNRLYWYRQTLGQGPEFLTYFQNEAQLEKSRLLSDRFSAERPKGSFSTLEIQRTEQGDSAMYLCASSVDRVGETQYFGPGTRLLVL.

The V gene is TRBV5-1, the J gene TRBJ1-1, with a weak D call TRBD1 (5 bases). The V end lost 4 bases, the J end lost 0 bases, and 10 bases lay between the germline ends. This CDR3 comprises 14 residues. The germline gives CDR1 SGHRS, CDR2 YFSETQ. CDR3 amino acids: CASSEDSVNTEAFF. The CDR3 DNA sequence: TGCGCCAGCAGCGAAGACAGTGTGAACACTGAAGCTTTCTTT.

This clonotype occurred a few times. The CDR3 DNA reads TGTGCCAGCAGCCTCTGGATATCCGGAAACACCATATATTTT. Its protein product is CASSLWISGNTIYF. The V and J genes are TRBV7-2 and TRBJ1-3; D uncertain. Per the germline V gene, CDR1 is SGHTA and CDR2 is FQGNSA. Trimming removed 5 bases from V and 4 bases from J, with 12 bases in between. The CDR3 extends over 14 amino acids.

This clonotype was seen a single time. The V and J genes are TRBV4-3 and TRBJ2-3; unclear D gene. CDR1 and CDR2 from the germline V gene are LGHNA and YSLEER. The CDR3 runs 14 residues. Trimming removed 0 bases from V and 4 bases from J, with 8 bases in between. The CDR3 loop reads CASSQDDLADTQYF. The DNA of the CDR3 is TGCGCCAGCAGCCAAGATGACCTGGCAGATACGCAGTATTTT.

The gene calls are TRBV27 and TRBJ1-1, with D maybe TRBD1 (5 bases). Trimming pared 3 bases from V and 8 bases from J, leaving 10 bases between. From germline, CDR1 is MNHEY and CDR2 SMNVEV (reference sequence). This CDR3 is 12 amino acids long. As DNA, the CDR3 is TGTGCCAGCAGTTTGTATCAGGGAGAAGCTTTCTTT. It specifies CASSLYQGEAFF.

The chain couples TRBV19 to TRBJ1-1, with TRBD1 as a possible D gene (5 bases). The CDR3 is 15 amino acids. Germline V lookup: CDR1 LNHDA, CDR2 SQIVND (reference sequence). The V gene lost 9 bases and the J gene lost 0 bases, with 17 bases spanning the gap. CDR3 sequence: CASTSGGTMNTEAFF. Written as DNA, the CDR3 is TGTGCCAGCACATCGGGAGGGACCATGAACACTGAAGCTTTCTTT.

The chain carries TRBV2 and TRBJ2-7; 12 nucleotides line up with TRBD1. V lost 3 bases and J lost 4; bases outside the gene matches: 7. Per germline, CDR1 SNHLY and CDR2 FYNNEI. This CDR3 is built from 16 residues. CDR3 residues: CASSERGDRGQYEQYF. CDR3 coding DNA: TGTGCCAGCAGTGAGAGGGGGGACAGGGGGCAATACGAGCAGTACTTC. The complete variable domain, with remaining parts taken from reference TRBV2 and TRBJ2-7, reads EPEVTQTPSHQVTQMGQEVILRCVPISNHLYFYWYRQILGQKVEFLVSFYNNEISEKSEIFDDQFSVERPDGSNFTLKIRSTKLEDSAMYFCASSERGDRGQYEQYFGPGTRLTVT.

For the CDR3, the DNA is TGTGCCAGCAGTTTACTAGCGGGGGGACTAGGCGACGAGCAGTACTTC. It translates to CASSLLAGGLGDEQYF. This chain joins TRBV12-3 or TRBV12-4 and TRBJ2-7; 11 bases fit TRBD2. Germline trimming cut 2 bases from V and 5 bases from J; bases unmatched to any gene: 8. CDR3 length: 16 amino acids.

In this sample, this clonotype turned up a few times. The rearrangement uses TRBV20-1 and TRBJ1-2; 8 bases match TRBD1. There are 14 residues in the CDR3. J lost 6 bases, V lost 6 bases, and 12 bases had no gene match. CDR1 is DFQATT, CDR2 SNEGSKA, per germline (reference sequence). The CDR3 bases are TGCAGTGCGATACCAGGGGGCTTCGAAAATGGCTACACCTTC. As protein: CSAIPGGFENGYTF.

V and J are TRBV6-6 and TRBJ2-5; 8 bases line up with TRBD1. The CDR3 is 13 amino acids. The ends lost 7 bases at V and 4 bases at J; junction bases unmatched: 5. Germline V gene sequence: CDR1 MNHNY, CDR2 SVGAGI (reference sequence). The CDR3 nucleotides are TGTGCCAGCAACTTACAGGGGGGAGAGACCCAGTACTTC. Translating it yields CASNLQGGETQYF.

The V and J genes are TRBV14 and TRBJ2-3; D assignment may be TRBD1 or TRBD2 (5 bases each). This CDR3 is 13 amino acids long. The germline V and J ends were trimmed by 3 bases and 6 bases, with 10 bases remaining between them. Germline assignment: CDR1 SGHDN and CDR2 FVKESK. The CDR3 region is CASSHRDDDTQYF. Written as DNA, the CDR3 is TGTGCCAGCAGCCACCGGGACGACGATACGCAGTATTTT.

This clonotype has a count of ten or more. This chain connects TRBV6-2 or TRBV6-3 to TRBJ2-7; D might be TRBD2 (7 bases). Germline values: CDR1 MNHEY, CDR2 SVGEGT. The CDR3 sequence is 15 residues long. V was pared by 5 bases and J by 2 bases, with 16 bases between. CDR3 region: CASSIRGALTYEQYF. For the CDR3, the DNA is TGTGCCAGCAGTATCCGGGGGGCTCTTACCTACGAGCAGTACTTC.

The V and J genes are TRBV11-2 and TRBJ2-7, with unresolved D. The CDR3 covers 12 residues. Per the germline V gene, CDR1 is SGHAT and CDR2 is FQNNGV. Trimming stripped 5 bases from V and 5 bases from J, with 10 bases between. In DNA, the CDR3 is TGTGCCAGCAGCCGCGTTGCGCACGAGCAGTACTTC. Amino acids: CASSRVAHEQYF.

The chain links TRBV6-1 to TRBJ2-3; tentatively, D is TRBD1 (5 bases). Trimming removed 7 bases at V and 6 bases at J, with 17 bases between. There are 14 residues in the CDR3. Germline values: CDR1 MNHNS, CDR2 SASEGT. Here the CDR3 reads CASMMRHSGDTQYF. The DNA of the CDR3 is TGTGCCAGCATGATGAGGCATTCAGGGGATACGCAGTATTTT.

The chain uses TRBV20-1 and TRBJ1-2; the D gene is possibly TRBD1 (5 bases). Trimming removed 0 bases at V and 5 bases at J, with 13 bases between. The CDR3 totals 14 residues. The germline V gene encodes CDR1 DFQATT and CDR2 SNEGSKA (reference sequence). CDR3 loop: CSARDLRGVYGYTF. As DNA, the CDR3 is TGCAGTGCTAGAGATCTTAGAGGGGTATATGGCTACACCTTC.

This chain links TRBV12-3 or TRBV12-4 with TRBJ1-5, with D uncertain. The germline V and J ends were trimmed by 8 bases and 0 bases, with 14 bases remaining between them. CDR3 length: 15 residues. The chain's CDR3 is CASLSRVYSNQPQHF. The CDR3 DNA reads as TGTGCCAGCCTCTCACGGGTTTATAGCAATCAGCCCCAGCATTTT.

The chain couples TRBV29-1 to TRBJ1-2; D is possibly TRBD1 (5 bases). V lost 4 bases and J lost 0, with 15 bases in between. The CDR3 runs to 15 residues. Germline values: CDR1 SQVTM, CDR2 ANQGSEA. The CDR3 is CSVAPGRVANYGYTF. DNA for the CDR3: TGCAGCGTTGCCCCGGGCAGGGTAGCTAACTATGGCTACACCTTC.

This clonotype was picked up a small number of times. The chain employs TRBV20-1 and TRBJ2-3; D possibly uses TRBD1 or TRBD2 (5 bases each). V was trimmed by 6 bases and J by 1 base, leaving 14 bases between them. The germline CDR1 and CDR2 sequences are DFQATT and SNEGSKA (reference sequence). The CDR3 is made up of 14 amino acids. The CDR3 sequence: CSAINRGGTDTQYF. CDR3 DNA sequence: TGCAGTGCCATCAACCGGGGCGGCACAGATACGCAGTATTTT.

There are a few counts of this clonotype. The V gene is TRBV4-1, the J gene TRBJ1-5; D uncertain. Trimming removed 1 base from V and 2 bases from J, with 12 bases in between. This CDR3 is built from 16 residues. Germline CDR1 is MGHRA and CDR2 is YSYEKL. The CDR3 bases are TGCGCCAGCAGCCAAGTGATGAGCCGGGGCAATCAGCCCCAGCATTTT. It encodes CASSQVMSRGNQPQHF.

This clonotype was found many times. The genes are TRBV12-3 or TRBV12-4 and TRBJ1-1; 10 nucleotides agree with TRBD1. The V gene end was trimmed by 5 bases and the J gene end by 5 bases; junction bases not matched to a gene: 5. This CDR3 is 14 amino acids long. The CDR3 nucleotides read TGTGCCAGCAGTCGGGGACAGGGGAGGACTGAAGCTTTCTTT. This sequence encodes CASSRGQGRTEAFF.

In this sample, this clonotype turned up a few times. The chain couples TRBV29-1 to TRBJ2-3; D ambiguous. Germline V CDR1 and CDR2: SQVTM, ANQGSEA. V lost 8 bases and J 5 bases, leaving 11 bases between the germline ends. The CDR3 contains 11 residues. CDR3 sequence (DNA): TGCAGCTTTAATTCCGGAGATACGCAGTATTTT. This sequence encodes CSFNSGDTQYF.

The chain is built from TRBV7-9 and TRBJ2-1; 8 bases line up with TRBD2. J lost 5 bases, V lost 1 base, and 7 bases had no gene match. The CDR3 covers 16 residues. The V gene's germline CDR1 is SEHNR and CDR2 FQNEAQ (reference sequence). CDR3 sequence reads: CASSLGVAGTDNEQFF. The CDR3 region has the DNA TGTGCCAGCAGCTTAGGGGTAGCGGGAACGGACAATGAGCAGTTCTTC.

A remark on this clonotype: Since a much larger clone is just one base distant, this may be a read error. The chain joins TRBV7-2 to TRBJ2-2; tentatively, D is TRBD2 (6 bases). CDR3 length: 15 residues. Germline V gives CDR1 SGHTA, CDR2 FQGNSA. The CDR3 DNA follows: TGTGCCAGCAGCTTAGTAATTCGGAACACCGGGGGGCTGTTTTTT. Protein product: CASSLVIRNTGGLFF.